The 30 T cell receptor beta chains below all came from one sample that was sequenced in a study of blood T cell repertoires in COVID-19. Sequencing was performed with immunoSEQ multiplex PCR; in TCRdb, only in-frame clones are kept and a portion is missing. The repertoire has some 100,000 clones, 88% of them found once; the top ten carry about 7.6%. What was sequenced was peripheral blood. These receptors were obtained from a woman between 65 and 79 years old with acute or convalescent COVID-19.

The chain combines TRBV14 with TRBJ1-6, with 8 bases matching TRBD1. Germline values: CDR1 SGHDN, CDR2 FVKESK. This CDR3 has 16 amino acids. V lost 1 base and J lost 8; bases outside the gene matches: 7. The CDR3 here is CASSQVLGTGDSPLHF. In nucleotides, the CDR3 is TGTGCCAGCAGCCAAGTTTTGGGGACAGGTGATTCACCCCTCCACTTT. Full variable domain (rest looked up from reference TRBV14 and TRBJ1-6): EAGVTQFPSHSVIEKGQTVTLRCDPISGHDNLYWYRRVMGKEIKFLLHFVKESKQDESGMPNNRFLAERTGGTYSTLKVQPAELEDSGVYFCASSQVLGTGDSPLHFGNGTRLTVT.

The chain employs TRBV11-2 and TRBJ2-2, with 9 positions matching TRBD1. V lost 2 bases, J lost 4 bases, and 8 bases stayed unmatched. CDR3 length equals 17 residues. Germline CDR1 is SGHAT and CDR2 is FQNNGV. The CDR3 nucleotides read TGTGCCAGCAGCTTACCATTGGGGACAGGGCCCACCGGGGAGCTGTTTTTT. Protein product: CASSLPLGTGPTGELFF.

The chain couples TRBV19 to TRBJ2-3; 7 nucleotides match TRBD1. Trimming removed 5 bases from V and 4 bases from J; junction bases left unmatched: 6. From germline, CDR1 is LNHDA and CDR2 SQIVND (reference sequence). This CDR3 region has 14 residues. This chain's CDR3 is CASSLYRGPDTQYF. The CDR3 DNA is TGTGCCAGTAGTCTCTACAGGGGCCCAGATACGCAGTATTTT.

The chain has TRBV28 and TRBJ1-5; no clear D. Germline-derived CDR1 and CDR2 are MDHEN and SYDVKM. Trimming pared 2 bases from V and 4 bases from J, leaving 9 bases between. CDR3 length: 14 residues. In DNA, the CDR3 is TGTGCCAGCAGTTTAGGTACACATAATCAGCCCCAGCATTTT. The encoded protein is CASSLGTHNQPQHF. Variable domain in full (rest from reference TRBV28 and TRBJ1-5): DVKVTQSSRYLVKRTGEKVFLECVQDMDHENMFWYRQDPGLGLRLIYFSYDVKMKEKGDIPEGYSVSREKKERFSLILESASTNQTSMYLCASSLGTHNQPQHFGDGTRLSIL.

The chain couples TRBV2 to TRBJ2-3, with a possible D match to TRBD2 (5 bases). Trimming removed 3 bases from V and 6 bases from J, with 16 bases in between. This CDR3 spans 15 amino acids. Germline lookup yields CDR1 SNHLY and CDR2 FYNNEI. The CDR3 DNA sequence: TGTGCCAGCAGTGACAGCCTAGCTTTTGTGGATACGCAGTATTTT. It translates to CASSDSLAFVDTQYF.

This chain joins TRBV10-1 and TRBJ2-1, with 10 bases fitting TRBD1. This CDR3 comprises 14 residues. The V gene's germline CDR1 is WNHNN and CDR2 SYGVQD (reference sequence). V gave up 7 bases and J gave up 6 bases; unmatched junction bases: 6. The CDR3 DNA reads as TGCGCCAGCAACCGGGACAGGGGACGCAATGAGCAGTTCTTC. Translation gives CASNRDRGRNEQFF.

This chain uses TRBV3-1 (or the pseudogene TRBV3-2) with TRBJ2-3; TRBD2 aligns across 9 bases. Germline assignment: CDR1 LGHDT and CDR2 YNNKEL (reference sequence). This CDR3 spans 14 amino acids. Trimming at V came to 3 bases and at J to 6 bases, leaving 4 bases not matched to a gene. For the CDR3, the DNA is TGTGCCAGCAGCCAGCGGGGGGGCATTGATACGCAGTATTTT. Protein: CASSQRGGIDTQYF.

The CDR3 reads CASSPEGPDTQYF. The CDR3 bases are TGCGCCAGCAGCCCTGAGGGTCCAGATACGCAGTATTTT. This sequence joins TRBV5-1 and TRBJ2-3; D perhaps matches TRBD2 (5 bases). Trimming took 4 bases from V and 4 from J, leaving 10 bases between them. From germline, CDR1 is SGHRS and CDR2 YFSETQ. This CDR3 comprises 13 residues.

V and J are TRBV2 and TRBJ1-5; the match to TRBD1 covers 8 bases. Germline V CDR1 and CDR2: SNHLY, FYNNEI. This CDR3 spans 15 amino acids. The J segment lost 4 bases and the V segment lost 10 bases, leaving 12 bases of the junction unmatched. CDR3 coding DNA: TGTGCCACCCAACAGGGGGGTGTGTCAAATCAGCCCCAGCATTTT. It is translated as CATQQGGVSNQPQHF.

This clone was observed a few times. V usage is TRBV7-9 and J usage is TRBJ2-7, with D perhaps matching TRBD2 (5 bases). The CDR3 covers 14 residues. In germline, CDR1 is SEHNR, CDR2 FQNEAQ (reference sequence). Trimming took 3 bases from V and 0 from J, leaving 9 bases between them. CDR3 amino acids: CASSFGGNSYEQYF. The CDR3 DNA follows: TGTGCCAGCAGCTTCGGAGGAAACTCCTACGAGCAGTACTTC.

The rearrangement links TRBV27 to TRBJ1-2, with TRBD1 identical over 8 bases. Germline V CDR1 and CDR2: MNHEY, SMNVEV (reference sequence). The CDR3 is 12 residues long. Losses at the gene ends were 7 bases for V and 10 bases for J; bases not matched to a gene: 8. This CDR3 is CASTGTGNFYTF. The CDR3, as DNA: TGTGCCAGCACCGGGACAGGAAATTTCTACACCTTC.

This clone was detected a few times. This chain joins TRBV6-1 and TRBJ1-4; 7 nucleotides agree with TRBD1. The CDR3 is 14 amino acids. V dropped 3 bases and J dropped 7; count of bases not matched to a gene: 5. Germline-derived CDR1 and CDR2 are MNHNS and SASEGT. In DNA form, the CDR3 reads TGTGCCAGCAGTGACCCGGGACAGACTGAAAAACTGTTTTTT. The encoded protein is CASSDPGQTEKLFF.

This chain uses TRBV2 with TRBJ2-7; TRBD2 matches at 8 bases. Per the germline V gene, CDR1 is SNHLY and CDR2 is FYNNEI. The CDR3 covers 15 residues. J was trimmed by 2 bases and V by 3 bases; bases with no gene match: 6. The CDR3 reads CASSDRAGDAYEQYF. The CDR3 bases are TGTGCCAGCAGTGACAGAGCGGGAGATGCCTACGAGCAGTACTTC. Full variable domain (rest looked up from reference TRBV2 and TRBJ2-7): EPEVTQTPSHQVTQMGQEVILRCVPISNHLYFYWYRQILGQKVEFLVSFYNNEISEKSEIFDDQFSVERPDGSNFTLKIRSTKLEDSAMYFCASSDRAGDAYEQYFGPGTRLTVT.

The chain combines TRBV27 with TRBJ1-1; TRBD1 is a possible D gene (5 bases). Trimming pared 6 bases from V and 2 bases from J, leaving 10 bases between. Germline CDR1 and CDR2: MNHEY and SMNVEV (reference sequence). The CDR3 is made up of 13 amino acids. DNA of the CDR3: TGTGCCAGCAGAACGACAGCTAACACTGAAGCTTTCTTT. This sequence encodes CASRTTANTEAFF.

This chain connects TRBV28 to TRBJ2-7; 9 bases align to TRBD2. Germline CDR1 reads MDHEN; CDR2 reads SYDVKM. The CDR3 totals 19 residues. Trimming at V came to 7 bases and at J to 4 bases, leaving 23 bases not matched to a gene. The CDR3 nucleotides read TGTGCCAGCACCGCGGTGAGGGGCAGGGATAGCGGGAGCCTATACGAGCAGTACTTC. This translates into CASTAVRGRDSGSLYEQYF.

This CDR3 is CASSFDTSSYNEQFF. The CDR3 DNA is TGTGCCAGCAGCTTTGATACGAGCTCCTACAATGAGCAGTTCTTC. V and J are TRBV7-9 and TRBJ2-1; no clear D gene. This CDR3 is built from 15 residues. Germline values: CDR1 SEHNR, CDR2 FQNEAQ (reference sequence). V lost 3 bases and J 0 bases, leaving 9 bases between the germline ends.

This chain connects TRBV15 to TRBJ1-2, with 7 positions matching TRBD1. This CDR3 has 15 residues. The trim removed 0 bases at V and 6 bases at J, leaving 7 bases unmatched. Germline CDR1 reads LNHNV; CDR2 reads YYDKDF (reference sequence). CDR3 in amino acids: CATSRDRQGLDGYTF. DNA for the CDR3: TGTGCCACCAGCAGAGATCGACAGGGTTTGGATGGCTACACCTTC.

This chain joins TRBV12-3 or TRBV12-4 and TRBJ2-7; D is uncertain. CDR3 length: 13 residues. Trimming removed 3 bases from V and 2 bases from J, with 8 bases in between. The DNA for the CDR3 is TGTGCCAGCAGTTTGCAGTTAACCTACGAGCAGTACTTC. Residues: CASSLQLTYEQYF.

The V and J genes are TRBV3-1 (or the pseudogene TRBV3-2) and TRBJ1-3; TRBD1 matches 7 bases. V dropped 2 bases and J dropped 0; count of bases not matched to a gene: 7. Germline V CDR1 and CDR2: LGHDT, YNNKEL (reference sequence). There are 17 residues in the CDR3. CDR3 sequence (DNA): TGTGCCAGCAGCCAACCCCGGACAGGCGACTCTGGAAACACCATATATTTT. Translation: CASSQPRTGDSGNTIYF.

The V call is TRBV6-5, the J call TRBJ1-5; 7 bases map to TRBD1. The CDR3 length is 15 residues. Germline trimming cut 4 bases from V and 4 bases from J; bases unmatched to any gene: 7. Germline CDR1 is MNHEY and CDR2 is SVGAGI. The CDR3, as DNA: TGTGCCAGCAGTTCACCGGGACAGAAAAATCAGCCCCAGCATTTT. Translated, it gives CASSSPGQKNQPQHF.

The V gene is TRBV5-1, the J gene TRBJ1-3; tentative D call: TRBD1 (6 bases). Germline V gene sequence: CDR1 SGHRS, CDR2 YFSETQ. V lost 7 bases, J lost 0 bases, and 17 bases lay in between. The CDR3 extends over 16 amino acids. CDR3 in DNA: TGCGCCAGCGGAACCACGACAGGCCTCTCTGGAAACACCATATATTTT. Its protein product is CASGTTTGLSGNTIYF.

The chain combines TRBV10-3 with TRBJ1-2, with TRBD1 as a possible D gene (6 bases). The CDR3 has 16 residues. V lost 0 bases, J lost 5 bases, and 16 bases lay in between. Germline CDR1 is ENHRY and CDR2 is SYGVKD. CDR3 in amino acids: CAISESTPGVAYGYTF. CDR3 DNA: TGTGCCATCAGTGAGTCGACTCCAGGGGTGGCATATGGCTACACCTTC.

In DNA form, the CDR3 reads TGTGCCAGCAGCCGGACAGGGAGCGGTGAAAAACTGTTTTTT. This encodes CASSRTGSGEKLFF. The V call is TRBV3-1 (or the pseudogene TRBV3-2), the J call TRBJ1-4; the match to TRBD1 covers 8 bases. V dropped 4 bases and J dropped 7; count of bases not matched to a gene: 5. CDR3 length: 14 amino acids. From germline, CDR1 is LGHDT and CDR2 YNNKEL (reference sequence).

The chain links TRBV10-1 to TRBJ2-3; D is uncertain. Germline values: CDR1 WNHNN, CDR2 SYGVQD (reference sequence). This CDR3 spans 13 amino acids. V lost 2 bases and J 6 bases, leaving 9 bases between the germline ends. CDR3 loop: CASSEGPSDTQYF. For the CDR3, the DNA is TGCGCCAGCAGTGAGGGGCCGTCGGATACGCAGTATTTT.

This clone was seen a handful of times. CDR3 residues: CASSYIGTEGIYGYTF. The CDR3 DNA reads TGTGCCAGCAGTTACATAGGGACAGAAGGAATTTATGGCTACACCTTC. J is TRBJ1-2 and V is TRBV6-5; 7 positions agree with TRBD1. The CDR3 loop spans 16 amino acids. Per germline, CDR1 MNHEY and CDR2 SVGAGI. V trimming: 2 bases; J trimming: 5 bases; junction bases outside the gene matches: 11.

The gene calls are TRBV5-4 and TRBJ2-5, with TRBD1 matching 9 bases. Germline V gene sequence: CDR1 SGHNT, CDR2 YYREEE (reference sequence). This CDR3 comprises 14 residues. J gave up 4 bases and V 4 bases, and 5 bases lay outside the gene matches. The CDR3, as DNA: TGTGCCAGCAGCGAGGGACAGGGTTTAGAGACCCAGTACTTC. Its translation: CASSEGQGLETQYF.

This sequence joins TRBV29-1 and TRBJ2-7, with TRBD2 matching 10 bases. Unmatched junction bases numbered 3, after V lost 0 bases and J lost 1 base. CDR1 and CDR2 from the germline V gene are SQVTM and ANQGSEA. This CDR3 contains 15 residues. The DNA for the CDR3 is TGCAGCGTTGAAGATCTAGCGGGAGTGTCCTACGAGCAGTACTTC. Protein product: CSVEDLAGVSYEQYF.

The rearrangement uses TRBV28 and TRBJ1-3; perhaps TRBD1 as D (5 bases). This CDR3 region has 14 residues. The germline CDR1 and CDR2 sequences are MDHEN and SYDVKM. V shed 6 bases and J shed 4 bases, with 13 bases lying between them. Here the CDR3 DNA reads TGTGCCAGCAGGGGCACAGGTTCCGGAAACACCATATATTTT. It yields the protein CASRGTGSGNTIYF.

The CDR3: CASSLLATEPATQYF. CDR3 nucleotide sequence: TGTGCCAGCAGCCTACTAGCCACCGAACCGGCTACGCAGTATTTT. This chain links TRBV7-2 with TRBJ2-3; weak D call: TRBD2 (6 bases). The germline V and J ends were trimmed by 5 bases and 8 bases, with 20 bases remaining between them. CDR3 size: 15 residues. Germline-derived CDR1 and CDR2 are SGHTA and FQGNSA.

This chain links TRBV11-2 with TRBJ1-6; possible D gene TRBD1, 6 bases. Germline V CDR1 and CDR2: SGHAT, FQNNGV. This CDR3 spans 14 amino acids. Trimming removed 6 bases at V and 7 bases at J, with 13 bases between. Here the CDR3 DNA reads TGTGCCAGCAGTATCCGGGACAAGAATTCACCCCTCCACTTT. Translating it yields CASSIRDKNSPLHF.